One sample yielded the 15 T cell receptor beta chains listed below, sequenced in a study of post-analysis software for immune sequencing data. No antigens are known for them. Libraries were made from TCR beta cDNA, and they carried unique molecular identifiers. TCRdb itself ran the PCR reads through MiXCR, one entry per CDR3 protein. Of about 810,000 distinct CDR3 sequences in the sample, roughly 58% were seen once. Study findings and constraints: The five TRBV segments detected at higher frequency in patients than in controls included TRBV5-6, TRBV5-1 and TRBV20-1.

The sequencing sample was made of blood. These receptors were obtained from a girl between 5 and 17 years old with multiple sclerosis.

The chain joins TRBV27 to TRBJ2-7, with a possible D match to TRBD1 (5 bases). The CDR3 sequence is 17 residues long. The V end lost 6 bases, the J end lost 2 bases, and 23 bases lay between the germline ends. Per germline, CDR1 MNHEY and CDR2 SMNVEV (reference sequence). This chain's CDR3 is CASSPAPITGIPYEQYF. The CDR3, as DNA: TGTGCCAGCAGCCCAGCCCCCATCACAGGAATCCCCTACGAGCAGTACTTC.

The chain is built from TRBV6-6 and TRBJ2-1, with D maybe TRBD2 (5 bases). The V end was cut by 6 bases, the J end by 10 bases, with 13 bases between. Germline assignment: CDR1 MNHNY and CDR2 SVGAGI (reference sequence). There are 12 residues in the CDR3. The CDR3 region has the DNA TGTGCCAGCAGAATACTAGGATCCGAGCAGTTCTTC. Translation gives CASRILGSEQFF.

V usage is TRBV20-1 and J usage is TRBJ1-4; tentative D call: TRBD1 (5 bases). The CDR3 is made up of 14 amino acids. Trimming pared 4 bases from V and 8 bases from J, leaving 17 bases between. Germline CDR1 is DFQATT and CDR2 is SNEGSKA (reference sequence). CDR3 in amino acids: CSAISREGEEKLFF. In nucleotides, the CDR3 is TGCAGTGCTATTAGCAGGGAAGGGGAGGAAAAACTGTTTTTT.

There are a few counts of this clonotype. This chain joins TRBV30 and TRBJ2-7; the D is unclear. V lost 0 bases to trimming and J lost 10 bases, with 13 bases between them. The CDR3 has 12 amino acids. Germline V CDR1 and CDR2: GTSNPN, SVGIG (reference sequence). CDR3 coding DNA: TGTGCCTGGAGTGTACTTGGGGAAACCCAGTACTTC. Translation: CAWSVLGETQYF.

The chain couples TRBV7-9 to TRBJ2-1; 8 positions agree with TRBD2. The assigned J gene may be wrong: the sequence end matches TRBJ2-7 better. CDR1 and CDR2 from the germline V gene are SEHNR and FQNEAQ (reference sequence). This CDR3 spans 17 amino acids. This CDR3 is CASSLVGGGPPYNEQYF. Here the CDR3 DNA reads TGTGCCAGCAGCTTAGTGGGCGGGGGGCCCCCCTACAATGAGCAGTACTTC.

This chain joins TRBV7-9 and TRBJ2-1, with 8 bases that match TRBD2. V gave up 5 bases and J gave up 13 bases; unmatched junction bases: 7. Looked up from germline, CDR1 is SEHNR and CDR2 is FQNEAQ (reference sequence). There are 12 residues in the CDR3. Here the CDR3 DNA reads TGTGCCAGCAGCGGACCGGGACTAGTTCAGTTCTTC. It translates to CASSGPGLVQFF.

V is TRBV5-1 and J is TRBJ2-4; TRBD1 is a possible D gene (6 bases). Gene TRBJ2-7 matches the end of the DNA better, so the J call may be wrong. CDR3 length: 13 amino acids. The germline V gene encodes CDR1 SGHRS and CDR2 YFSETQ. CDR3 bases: TGCGCCAGCGGAAGGGGGAAAGGCTACGAGCAGTACTTC. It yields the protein CASGRGKGYEQYF.

The CDR3 region has the DNA TGTGCCAGCAGCTTAAACGTCGCCGGGGAGCTGTTTTTT. Its protein product is CASSLNVAGELFF. The chain carries TRBV7-3 and TRBJ2-2; no clear D gene. The CDR3 is made up of 13 amino acids. The V gene lost 1 base and the J gene lost 6 bases, with 6 bases spanning the gap. In germline, CDR1 is SGHTA, CDR2 FQGTGA.

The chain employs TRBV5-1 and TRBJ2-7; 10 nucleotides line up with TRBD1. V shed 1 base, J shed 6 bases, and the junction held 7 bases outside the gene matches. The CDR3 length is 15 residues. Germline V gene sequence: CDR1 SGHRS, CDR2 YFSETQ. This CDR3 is CASSLTGTGDSEQYF. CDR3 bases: TGCGCCAGCAGCTTGACCGGGACAGGGGATAGCGAGCAGTACTTC. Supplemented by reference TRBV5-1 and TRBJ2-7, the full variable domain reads KAGVTQTPRYLIKTRGQQVTLSCSPISGHRSVSWYQQTPGQGLQFLFEYFSETQRNKGNFPGRFSGRQFSNSRSEMNVSTLELGDSALYLCASSLTGTGDSEQYFGPGTRLTVT.

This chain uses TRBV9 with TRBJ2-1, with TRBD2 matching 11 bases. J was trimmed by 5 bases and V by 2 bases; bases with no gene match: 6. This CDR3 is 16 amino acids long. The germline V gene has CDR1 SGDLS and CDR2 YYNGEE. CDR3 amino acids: CASSVLTSGTHNEQFF. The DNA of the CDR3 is TGTGCCAGCAGCGTCTTGACTAGCGGGACCCACAATGAGCAGTTCTTC. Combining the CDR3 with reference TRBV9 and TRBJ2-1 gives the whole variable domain DSGVTQTPKHLITATGQRVTLRCSPRSGDLSVYWYQQSLDQGLQFLIQYYNGEERAKGNILERFSAQQFPDLHSELNLSSLELGDSALYFCASSVLTSGTHNEQFFGPGTRLTVL.

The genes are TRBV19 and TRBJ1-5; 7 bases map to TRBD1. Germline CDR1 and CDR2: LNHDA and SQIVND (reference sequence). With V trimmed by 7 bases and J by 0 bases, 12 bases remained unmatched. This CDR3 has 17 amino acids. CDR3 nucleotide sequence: TGTGCCAGTACTCAATCAGGGGGGCCCGATAGCAATCAGCCCCAGCATTTT. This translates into CASTQSGGPDSNQPQHF.

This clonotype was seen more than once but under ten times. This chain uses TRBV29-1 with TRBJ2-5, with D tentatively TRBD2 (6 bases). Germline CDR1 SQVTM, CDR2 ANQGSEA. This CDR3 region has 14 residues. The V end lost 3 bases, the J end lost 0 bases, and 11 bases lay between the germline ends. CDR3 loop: CSVDRLVHQETQYF. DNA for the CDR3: TGCAGCGTTGACCGACTAGTTCACCAAGAGACCCAGTACTTC. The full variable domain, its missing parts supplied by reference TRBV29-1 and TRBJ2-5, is SAVISQKPSRDICQRGTSLTIQCQVDSQVTMMFWYRQQPGQSLTLIATANQGSEATYESGFVIDKFPISRPNLTFSTLTVSNMSPEDSSIYLCSVDRLVHQETQYFGPGTRLLVL.

CDR3 residues: CASSLGGGESTEAFF. The CDR3 DNA reads TGCGCCAGCAGCTTGGGCGGGGGCGAAAGCACTGAAGCTTTCTTT. V and J are TRBV5-1 and TRBJ1-1, with D possibly TRBD1 on 6 matching bases. V lost 0 bases, J lost 4 bases, and 13 bases lay in between. Germline V lookup: CDR1 SGHRS, CDR2 YFSETQ. This CDR3 contains 15 residues.

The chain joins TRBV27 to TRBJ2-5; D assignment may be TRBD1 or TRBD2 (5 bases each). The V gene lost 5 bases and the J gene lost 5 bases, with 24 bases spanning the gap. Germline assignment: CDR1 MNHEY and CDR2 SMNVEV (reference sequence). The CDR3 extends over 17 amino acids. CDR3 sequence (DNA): TGTGCCAGCAGTCCGACCGGGACCCTAGGGGTGTGGGAGACCCAGTACTTC. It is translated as CASSPTGTLGVWETQYF.

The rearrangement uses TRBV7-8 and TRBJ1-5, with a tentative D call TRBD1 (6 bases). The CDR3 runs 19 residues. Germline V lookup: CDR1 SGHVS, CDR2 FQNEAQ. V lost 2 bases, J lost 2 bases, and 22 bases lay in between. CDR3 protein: CASSLFGTTGRWGNQPQHF. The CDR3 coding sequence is TGTGCCAGCAGCTTATTCGGCACCACAGGGAGGTGGGGCAATCAGCCCCAGCATTTT.